This T cell receptor beta chain was observed in a study of ipilimumab plus nivolumab after autologous stem cell transplantation. Study in general: DLBCL patients had primary refractory or relapsed disease.

V dropped 10 bases and J dropped 10 bases, with 37 bases sitting between them. The length of the CDR3 is 19 residues. Germline lookup yields CDR1 MDHEN and CDR2 SYDVKM. Worth noting for this clone: What it recognizes is unknown.

Patients received nivolumab 3 mg/kg at weeks 1, 4, 7, 10, then fortnightly to week 26. The assay was immunoSEQ multiplex PCR, and TCRdb's table has in-frame clones only and misses some. Among around 20,000 clones listed, 77% were seen once. Overall study findings and caveats: Authors suggest TCR repertoire, Treg phenotype and gut microbiota support further study.

The rearrangement uses TRBV28 and TRBJ2-2, with D tentatively TRBD2 (6 bases). This clonotype was sampled from a male donor with diffuse large B-cell lymphoma. The specimen was PBMCs, collected in a trial of ipilimumab plus nivolumab as post-transplant consolidation. The CDR3 spells CATRKRRLRGTPLPAELFF. In DNA form, the CDR3 reads TGTGCCACCCGAAAACGCCGGTTGCGGGGCACCCCTCTTCCTGCGGAGCTGTTTTTT.